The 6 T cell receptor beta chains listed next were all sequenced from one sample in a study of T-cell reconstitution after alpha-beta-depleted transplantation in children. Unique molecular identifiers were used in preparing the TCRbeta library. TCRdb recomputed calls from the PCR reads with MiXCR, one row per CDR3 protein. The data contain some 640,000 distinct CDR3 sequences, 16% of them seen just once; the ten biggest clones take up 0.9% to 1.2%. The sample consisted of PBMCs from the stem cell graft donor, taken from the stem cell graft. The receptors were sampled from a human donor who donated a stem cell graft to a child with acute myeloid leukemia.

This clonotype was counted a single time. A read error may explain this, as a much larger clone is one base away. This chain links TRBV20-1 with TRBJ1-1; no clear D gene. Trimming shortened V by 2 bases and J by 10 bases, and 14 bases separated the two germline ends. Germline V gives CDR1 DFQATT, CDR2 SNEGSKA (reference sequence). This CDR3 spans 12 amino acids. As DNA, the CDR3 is TGCAGTGCTAGACGCTCAAGGGAGTCAGCTTTCTTT. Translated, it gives CSARRSRESAFF.

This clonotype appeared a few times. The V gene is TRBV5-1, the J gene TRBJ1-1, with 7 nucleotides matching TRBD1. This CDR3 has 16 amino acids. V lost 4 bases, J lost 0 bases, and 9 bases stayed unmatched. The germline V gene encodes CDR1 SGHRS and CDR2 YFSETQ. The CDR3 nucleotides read TGCGCCAGCAGCCAGTCCCCGACAGGGATGAACACTGAAGCTTTCTTT. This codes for CASSQSPTGMNTEAFF.

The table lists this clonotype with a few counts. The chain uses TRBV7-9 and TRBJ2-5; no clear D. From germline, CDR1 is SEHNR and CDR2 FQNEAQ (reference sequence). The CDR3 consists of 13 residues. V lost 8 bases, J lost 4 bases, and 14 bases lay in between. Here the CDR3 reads CASGPPDPETQYF. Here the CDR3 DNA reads TGTGCCAGCGGCCCCCCAGATCCAGAGACCCAGTACTTC.

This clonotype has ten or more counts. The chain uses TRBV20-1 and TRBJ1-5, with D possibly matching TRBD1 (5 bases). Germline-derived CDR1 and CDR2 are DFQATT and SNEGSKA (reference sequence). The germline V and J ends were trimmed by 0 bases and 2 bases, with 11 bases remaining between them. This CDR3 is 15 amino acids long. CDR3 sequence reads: CSARERGWGNQPQHF. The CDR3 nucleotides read TGCAGTGCTAGAGAAAGGGGATGGGGCAATCAGCCCCAGCATTTT.

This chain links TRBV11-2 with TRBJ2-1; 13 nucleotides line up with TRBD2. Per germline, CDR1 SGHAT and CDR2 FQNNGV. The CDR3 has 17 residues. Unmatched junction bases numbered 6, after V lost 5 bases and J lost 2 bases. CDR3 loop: CASSPWTSGGPYNEQFF. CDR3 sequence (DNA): TGTGCCAGCAGCCCCTGGACTAGCGGGGGACCCTACAATGAGCAGTTCTTC.

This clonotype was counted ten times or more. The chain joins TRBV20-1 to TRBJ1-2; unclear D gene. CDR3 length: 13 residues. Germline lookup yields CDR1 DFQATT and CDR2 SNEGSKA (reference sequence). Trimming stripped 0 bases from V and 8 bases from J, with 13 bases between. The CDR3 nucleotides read TGCAGTGCTAGAGATCGAGGCAGGCGGGGCTACACCTTC. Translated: CSARDRGRRGYTF.